This is a list of T cell receptor beta chains from one sample in a study of blood T cell repertoires in COVID-19. Produced via immunoSEQ multiplex PCR; TCRdb's table is partial and in-frame only. Of about 190,000 clones in the sample, around three quarters were seen once. The sample comprised PBMCs or T cells enriched from blood (not recorded which). All receptors come from a woman between 45 and 60 years old with acute COVID-19. Each CDR3 is given with its conserved first and last residue. The D gene is left open where the match is weak. Not all rows give a size; the values are once, few, many and, for expanded clones, a class.

>TRBV6-5|TRBJ1-1|.|few
CASSSGGENTEAFF
TGTGCCAGCAGTTCCGGGGGGGAAAACACTGAAGCTTTCTTT
>TRBV12-5|TRBJ2-4|.|.
CASGLVTALAKNIQYF
TGTGCTAGTGGTTTGGTCACAGCTCTAGCCAAAAACATTCAGTACTTC
>TRBV24-1|TRBJ1-1|.|.
CATRSHNTEAFF
TGTGCCACCAGATCCCATAACACTGAAGCTTTCTTT
>TRBV10-3|TRBJ2-3|.|.
CAGGSTDTQYF
TGTGCCGGCGGTAGCACAGATACGCAGTATTTT
>TRBV7-3|TRBJ2-5|TRBD1|.
CASSKTGVMGETQYF
TGTGCCAGCAGCAAAACAGGGGTTATGGGAGAGACCCAGTACTTC
>TRBV6-5|TRBJ2-5|.|few
CASSPGRGGETQYF
TGTGCCAGCAGCCCCGGGCGAGGGGGAGAGACCCAGTACTTC
>TRBV6-5|TRBJ1-2|.|.
CASSLQGNGYTF
TGTGCCAGCAGTCTCCAGGGGAATGGCTACACCTTC
>TRBV7-2|TRBJ2-1|TRBD2|.
CASSTQLAGGGNEQFF
TGTGCCAGCAGCACCCAACTAGCGGGGGGGGGAAATGAGCAGTTCTTC
>TRBV5-1|TRBJ1-1|.|once
CASSLVGVTEAFF
TGCGCCAGCAGCTTGGTAGGGGTCACTGAAGCTTTCTTT
>TRBV20-1|TRBJ1-2|TRBD1|.
CSGGQGNGYTF
TGCAGTGGGGGACAGGGGAATGGCTACACCTTC
>TRBV2|TRBJ1-2|.|.
CASSATGNANRRGYTF
TGTGCCAGCAGTGCAACAGGGAACGCCAACCGGAGAGGCTACACCTTC
>TRBV10-2|TRBJ1-2|.|.
CASSETQLGRVGYTF
TGCGCCAGCAGTGAGACACAGCTAGGGAGGGTGGGCTACACCTTC
>TRBV28|TRBJ1-2|TRBD1|.
CASSSGQGGANYGYTF
TGTGCCAGCAGTTCCGGACAGGGAGGAGCTAACTATGGCTACACCTTC
>TRBV28|TRBJ1-2|.|.
CASSLGQNYGYTF
TGTGCCAGCAGTTTAGGCCAGAACTATGGCTACACCTTC
>TRBV7-6|TRBJ1-6|.|once
CASSSSRGLNSPLHF
TGTGCCAGCAGCTCCTCTAGGGGACTTAATTCACCCCTCCACTTT
>TRBV28|TRBJ1-5|TRBD1|.
CASREGQGGQPQHF
TGTGCCAGCAGGGAAGGACAGGGGGGCCAGCCCCAGCATTTT
>TRBV2|TRBJ1-4|.|.
CASLHPGREEKLFF
TGTGCCAGCCTCCATCCGGGTCGGGAGGAAAAACTGTTTTTT
>TRBV18|TRBJ1-1|.|.
CASSTGGATEAFF
TGTGCCAGCTCGACGGGCGGGGCCACTGAAGCTTTCTTT
>TRBV7-9|TRBJ1-3|.|.
CASSPRTAGSGNTIYF
TGTGCCAGCAGCCCCCGGACAGCCGGCTCTGGAAACACCATATATTTT
>TRBV7-2|TRBJ2-6|.|.
CASSLESAGANVLTF
TGTGCCAGCAGCTTAGAGAGCGCTGGGGCCAACGTCCTGACTTTC
>TRBV29-1|TRBJ1-1|TRBD1|.
CSVPGTGGADANTEAFF
TGCAGCGTACCTGGGACAGGGGGCGCGGATGCGAACACTGAAGCTTTCTTT
>TRBV6-2/TRBV6-3|TRBJ1-2|.|once
CASSYRPTERGYTF
TGTGCCAGCAGTTACAGGCCCACCGAGCGAGGCTACACCTTC
>TRBV6-1|TRBJ1-3|.|.
CASSDSPSGSGNTIYF
TGTGCCAGCAGTGACAGCCCGTCAGGGTCTGGAAACACCATATATTTT
>TRBV5-1|TRBJ1-3|.|.
CASSSSNRGNTIYF
TGCGCCAGCAGCTCATCAAATCGGGGAAACACCATATATTTT
>TRBV10-3|TRBJ1-5|.|.
CAISDFNQPQHF
TGTGCCATCAGTGACTTTAATCAGCCCCAGCATTTT
>TRBV6-2/TRBV6-3|TRBJ2-4|TRBD1|.
CASSSGQGRDIQYF
TGTGCCAGCAGTTCCGGACAGGGGAGGGACATTCAGTACTTC
>TRBV4-3|TRBJ2-3|.|once
CASSQDRGPSDTQYF
TGCGCCAGCAGCCAAGATCGCGGTCCCTCAGATACGCAGTATTTT
>TRBV24-1|TRBJ1-2|.|.
CATSDFAMGYTF
TGTGCCACCAGTGATTTCGCTATGGGCTACACCTTC
>TRBV19|TRBJ1-2|TRBD1|.
CASSENRGVNYGYTF
TGTGCCAGTAGTGAAAACAGGGGCGTTAACTATGGCTACACCTTC
>TRBV19|TRBJ2-1|.|once
CASRLSWGGAYNEQFF
TGTGCCAGTAGGCTTTCCTGGGGGGGCGCCTACAATGAGCAGTTCTTC
>TRBV19|TRBJ1-1|TRBD1|.
CASTLTGVGTEAFF
TGTGCCAGTACCCTGACAGGGGTTGGGACTGAAGCTTTCTTT
>TRBV5-8|TRBJ1-2|.|.
CASSLGGSYGYTF
TGTGCCAGCAGCTTGGGAGGGAGCTATGGCTACACCTTC
>TRBV5-1|TRBJ1-5|TRBD1|few
CASSLGTEGAQPQHF
TGCGCCAGCAGCTTAGGGACGGAGGGGGCTCAGCCCCAGCATTTT
>TRBV10-1|TRBJ1-1|TRBD1|.
CASRKGGRGFF
TGCGCCAGCAGGAAAGGGGGCCGCGGTTTCTTT
>TRBV29-1|TRBJ1-1|.|.
CSVGLSGGTEAFF
TGCAGCGTTGGCCTGTCAGGAGGCACTGAAGCTTTCTTT
>TRBV28|TRBJ1-5|.|.
CASSFGHYSNQPQHF
TGTGCCAGCAGTTTCGGACACTATAGCAATCAGCCCCAGCATTTT
>TRBV19|TRBJ2-5|.|.
CASSIKTRETQYF
TGTGCCAGTAGTATAAAGACTCGGGAGACCCAGTACTTC
>TRBV4-1|TRBJ1-1|TRBD1|.
CASSQSWVRQGQTEAFF
TGCGCCAGCAGCCAAAGCTGGGTCCGACAGGGGCAGACTGAAGCTTTCTTT
>TRBV6-5|TRBJ2-1|TRBD2|.
CASSLGGGGFNEQFF
TGTGCCAGCAGTTTAGGCGGGGGGGGATTTAATGAGCAGTTCTTC
>TRBV5-5|TRBJ1-3|.|.
CASSLGRTYSGNTIYF
TGTGCCAGCAGCCTTGGGAGAACCTACTCTGGAAACACCATATATTTT
>TRBV19|TRBJ2-3|TRBD1|.
CASRVQTGFSTDTQYF
TGTGCCAGTAGGGTTCAGACAGGGTTCAGCACAGATACGCAGTATTTT
>TRBV5-6|TRBJ1-1|.|.
CASTTASFEAFF
TGTGCCAGCACAACAGCCTCGTTTGAAGCTTTCTTT
>TRBV12-3/TRBV12-4|TRBJ1-2|.|once
CASSFGGNGYTF
TGTGCCAGCAGTTTTGGAGGGAATGGCTACACCTTC
>TRBV27|TRBJ1-5|.|.
CASSLYGEMGQPQHF
TGTGCCAGCAGTTTATACGGGGAAATGGGACAGCCCCAGCATTTT
>TRBV9|TRBJ1-2|.|.
CASSVDPLTANYGYTF
TGTGCCAGCAGCGTAGATCCCCTGACAGCTAACTATGGCTACACCTTC
>TRBV5-4|TRBJ1-1|.|.
CASKGGMNTEAFF
TGTGCCAGCAAGGGGGGGATGAACACTGAAGCTTTCTTT
>TRBV3-1/TRBV3-2|TRBJ1-4|.|.
CASSQAGSREKLFF
TGTGCCAGCAGCCAAGCGGGGAGCAGAGAAAAACTGTTTTTT
>TRBV7-2|TRBJ1-4|TRBD1|.
CASSPVRTGHEKLFF
TGTGCCAGCAGTCCGGTGCGGACAGGGCATGAAAAACTGTTTTTT
>TRBV10-3|TRBJ1-5|TRBD1|.
CAISESLDRNQPQHF
TGTGCCATCAGTGAGTCTTTGGACAGGAATCAGCCCCAGCATTTT
>TRBV29-1|TRBJ2-2|TRBD2|once
CSVEPGLAGGPELFF
TGCAGCGTTGAACCGGGACTAGCGGGGGGGCCGGAGCTGTTTTTT
>TRBV4-1|TRBJ1-1|.|.
CASSQIPGGRTEAFF
TGCGCCAGCAGCCAAATCCCTGGGGGCCGCACTGAAGCTTTCTTT
>TRBV7-2|TRBJ1-2|.|.
CATQDDAAPVRSQSGYTF
TGTGCCACACAGGACGACGCGGCCCCCGTTCGGAGTCAGTCTGGCTACACCTTC
>TRBV5-6|TRBJ1-1|.|.
CASSLQGRNTEAFF
TGTGCCAGCAGCCTCCAGGGAAGGAACACTGAAGCTTTCTTT
>TRBV6-6|TRBJ1-1|TRBD1|.
CATQRKTGGNTEAFF
TGTGCCACACAGCGTAAGACAGGGGGGAACACTGAAGCTTTCTTT
>TRBV9|TRBJ1-2|TRBD1|.
CASSPGTDSIYGYTF
TGTGCCAGCAGTCCCGGGACAGACAGTATCTATGGCTACACCTTC
>TRBV7-9|TRBJ1-6|.|.
CASSFWGGTYNSPLHF
TGTGCCAGCAGCTTTTGGGGCGGCACCTATAATTCACCCCTCCACTTT
>TRBV6-1|TRBJ2-1|.|.
CASSEAGGVVGEQFF
TGTGCCAGCAGTGAAGCGGGGGGTGTGGTGGGTGAGCAGTTCTTC
>TRBV5-8|TRBJ1-5|TRBD1|.
CASSARGLHQPQHF
TGTGCCAGCAGCGCCAGGGGGCTCCATCAGCCCCAGCATTTT
>TRBV13|TRBJ1-2|.|few
CASSWVQVMRKGYTF
TGTGCCAGCAGCTGGGTACAGGTTATGAGAAAAGGCTACACCTTC
>TRBV27|TRBJ2-1|TRBD2|.
CASSRVAGGSNEQFF
TGTGCCAGCAGTCGCGTAGCGGGGGGCAGTAATGAGCAGTTCTTC